One TCR beta chain is described in this entry. Its specificity is not known. This sample was included in a study of cytomegalovirus exposure and HLA in healthy donors. Some clones are missing from TCRdb's copy, which holds only in-frame ones; the method was immunoSEQ multiplex PCR. The table records some 110,000 clones, 75% to 90% of them present only once. Study-level points and caveats: Cytomegalovirus status, reportedly, was diagnosed with high specificity and sensitivity by the classifier. Listed as cytomegalovirus-associated were 150 or so TCR beta chains.

These donors were members of the approximately 110-subject validation cohort, a group separate from the roughly 700-subject first cohort. Specimen: PBMCs. This TCR was sampled from a man aged 18 to 30 in good health and CMV-seropositive.

The CDR3 loop reads CASSEMSQETQYF. The CDR3 DNA follows: TGTGCCAGCAGTGAGATGAGTCAAGAGACCCAGTACTTC. The chain combines TRBV2 with TRBJ2-5; D remains unclear. The CDR3 runs to 13 residues. The germline V and J ends were trimmed by 3 bases and 2 bases, with 7 bases remaining between them. From germline, CDR1 is SNHLY and CDR2 FYNNEI.